Below, one T cell receptor beta chain is given with its context. Its antigen is unknown. For TCRbeta, the library was prepared with unique molecular identifiers. TCRdb re-called the PCR reads with MiXCR, one entry per CDR3 protein. Seen here are around 450,000 distinct CDR3 sequences, 10% to 13% observed once, and the top ten hold around 2%. Germline-derived CDR1 and CDR2 are KGHSH and LQKENI. There are 15 residues in the CDR3. V gave up 3 bases and J gave up 4 bases, with 12 bases separating them. The sample is drawn from a study of T-cell reconstitution after alpha-beta-depleted transplantation in children. General study findings and limits: A year had passed since transplant, and T-cell counts and diversity by then came mostly from newly produced T cells. Surviving thymic progenitors and recipient T cells were the source of high TCRbeta diversity at day 60 in some patients.

The source was PBMCs, collected before TCRalphabeta/CD19-depleted stem cell transplant. The chain recombines TRBV18 with TRBJ2-2; D possibly uses TRBD1 or TRBD2 (5 bases each). The clonotype comes from a child aged 2-9 years with inherited bone marrow failure, due to receive a stem cell transplant. Written as DNA, the CDR3 is TGTGCCAGCTCACCGGACCGGGACGGCACCGGGGAGCTGTTTTTT. Encoded protein: CASSPDRDGTGELFF.